This T cell receptor (beta chain) originates from a study of blood T cell repertoires in COVID-19. Study-wide background: Sites in the United States, Italy and Spain provided acute and convalescent COVID-19 samples.

Germline V gene sequence: CDR1 SNHLY, CDR2 FYNNEI. J was trimmed by 3 bases and V by 6 bases; bases with no gene match: 3. The CDR3 contains 13 residues. Authors' data handling: For nucleated cells, counts were estimated from reference gene primer amplification. TCRdb keeps only in-frame clones here, not all; method: immunoSEQ multiplex PCR. V, J and clone size derive from that table, while D and trimming were established from the DNA sequence. The sample lists some 180,000 clones, roughly 80% occurring once. The Seattle patients joined while their infection was active and were tracked longitudinally afterward. The sample holds a few counts of this clone.

Source material: peripheral blood. This sequence originates from a woman aged 40 to 55 with COVID-19, enrolled during active disease. The V and J genes are TRBV2 and TRBJ2-3, with 7 bases fitting TRBD1. CDR3 amino acids: CASSQQGTDTQYF. The CDR3 coding sequence is TGTGCCAGCAGCCAACAGGGGACAGATACGCAGTATTTT.